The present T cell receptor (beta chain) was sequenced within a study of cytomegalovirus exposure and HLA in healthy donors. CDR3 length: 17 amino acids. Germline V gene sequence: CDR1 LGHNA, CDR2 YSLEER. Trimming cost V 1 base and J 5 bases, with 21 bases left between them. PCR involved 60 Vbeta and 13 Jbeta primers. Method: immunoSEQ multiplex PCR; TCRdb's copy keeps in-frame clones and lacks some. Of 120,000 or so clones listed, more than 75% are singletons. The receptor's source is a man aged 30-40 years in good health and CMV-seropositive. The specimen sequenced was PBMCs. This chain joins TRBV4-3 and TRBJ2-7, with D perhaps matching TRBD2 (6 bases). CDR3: CASSQASWYSGADEQYF. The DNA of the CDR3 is TGCGCCAGCAGCCAAGCTTCTTGGTATTCGGGAGCGGACGAGCAGTACTTC.